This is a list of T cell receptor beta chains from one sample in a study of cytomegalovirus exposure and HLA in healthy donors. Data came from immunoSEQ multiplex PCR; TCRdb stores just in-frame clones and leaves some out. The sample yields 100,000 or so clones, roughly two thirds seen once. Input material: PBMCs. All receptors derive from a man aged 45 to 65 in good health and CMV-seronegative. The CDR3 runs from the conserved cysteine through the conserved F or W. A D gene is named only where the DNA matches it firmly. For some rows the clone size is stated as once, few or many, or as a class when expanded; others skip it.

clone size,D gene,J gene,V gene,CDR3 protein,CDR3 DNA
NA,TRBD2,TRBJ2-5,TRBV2,CASQGLAGTREETQYF,TGTGCCAGTCAGGGACTAGCGGGAACCCGGGAAGAGACCCAGTACTTC
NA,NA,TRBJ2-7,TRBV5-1,CASSSYRTPSYEQYF,TGCGCCAGCAGCTCCTACAGGACGCCCTCCTACGAGCAGTACTTC
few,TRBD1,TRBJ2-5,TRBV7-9,CASSGTGGKSETQYF,TGTGCCAGCAGCGGTACAGGGGGCAAATCGGAGACCCAGTACTTC
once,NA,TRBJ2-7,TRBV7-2,CASSLARGSYEQYF,TGTGCCAGCAGCTTAGCCAGGGGATCCTACGAGCAGTACTTC
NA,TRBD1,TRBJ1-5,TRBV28,CASHHRGDQPQHF,TGTGCCAGCCACCACAGGGGCGATCAGCCCCAGCATTTT
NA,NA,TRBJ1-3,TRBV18,CASSPVPTGGNTIYF,TGTGCCAGCTCACCCGTCCCTACGGGGGGAAACACCATATATTTT
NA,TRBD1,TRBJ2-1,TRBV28,CASSPSLGQNNEQFF,TGTGCCAGCAGTCCCTCCCTGGGACAGAATAATGAGCAGTTCTTC
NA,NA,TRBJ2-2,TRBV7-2,CASSLSPSSGELFF,TGTGCCAGCAGCTTATCCCCAAGCTCTGGGGAGCTGTTTTTT
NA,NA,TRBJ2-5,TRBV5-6,CASSLVFEEVETQYF,TGTGCCAGCAGCTTGGTTTTCGAAGAGGTGGAGACCCAGTACTTC
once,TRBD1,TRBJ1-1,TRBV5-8,CASSTGQGGTEAFF,TGTGCCAGCAGCACTGGACAGGGGGGGACTGAAGCTTTCTTT
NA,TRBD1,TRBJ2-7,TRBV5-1,CASSFEGQGVGEQYF,TGCGCCAGCAGCTTTGAAGGACAGGGCGTCGGGGAGCAGTACTTC
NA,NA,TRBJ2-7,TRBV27,CASRGQPTYEQYF,TGTGCCAGCAGGGGACAACCAACCTACGAGCAGTACTTC
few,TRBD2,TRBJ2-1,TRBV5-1,CASSLELAGPYNEQFF,TGCGCCAGCAGCTTGGAACTAGCGGGGCCCTACAATGAGCAGTTCTTC
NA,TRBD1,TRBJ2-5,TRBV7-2,CASSPLVGGAGETQYF,TGTGCCAGCAGCCCCCTTGTAGGGGGCGCAGGGGAGACCCAGTACTTC
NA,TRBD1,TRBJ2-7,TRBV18,CASSPQAGQGINEQYF,TGTGCCAGCTCACCCCAAGCGGGACAGGGGATCAACGAGCAGTACTTC
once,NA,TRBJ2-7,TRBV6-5,CASSPGVTGYEQYF,TGTGCCAGCAGTCCCGGAGTCACCGGATACGAGCAGTACTTC
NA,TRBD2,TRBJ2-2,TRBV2,CASSFGTSLTGELFF,TGTGCCAGCAGTTTCGGGACTAGCCTCACCGGGGAGCTGTTTTTT
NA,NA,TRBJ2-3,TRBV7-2,CASSPQGGRADTQYF,TGTGCCAGCAGCCCTCAAGGGGGACGGGCAGATACGCAGTATTTT
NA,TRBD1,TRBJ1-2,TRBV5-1,CASSAGQENYGYTF,TGCGCCAGCAGCGCGGGACAGGAGAACTATGGCTACACCTTC
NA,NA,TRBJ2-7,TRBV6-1,CASSEAPGIYPYEQYF,TGTGCCAGCAGTGAGGCCCCAGGAATCTATCCCTACGAGCAGTACTTC
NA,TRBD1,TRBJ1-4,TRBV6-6,CASSYGDRGSHEKLFF,TGTGCCAGCAGTTACGGGGACAGGGGTTCTCATGAAAAACTGTTTTTT
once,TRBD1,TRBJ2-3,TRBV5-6,CASSEGDRLTDTQYF,TGTGCCAGCAGCGAGGGGGACAGACTCACAGATACGCAGTATTTT
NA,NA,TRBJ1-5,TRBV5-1,CASSLLGGDGNQPQHF,TGCGCCAGCAGCTTGTTGGGGGGGGATGGCAATCAGCCCCAGCATTTT
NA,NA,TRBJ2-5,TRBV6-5,CASSYLGGGQETQYF,TGTGCCAGCAGTTATCTAGGGGGGGGTCAAGAGACCCAGTACTTC
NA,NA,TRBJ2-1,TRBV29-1,CSVLRLFSYNEQFF,TGCAGCGTTCTAAGACTCTTCTCCTACAATGAGCAGTTCTTC
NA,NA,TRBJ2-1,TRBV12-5,CASGLSGYNEQFF,TGTGCTAGTGGTTTGAGCGGATACAATGAGCAGTTCTTC
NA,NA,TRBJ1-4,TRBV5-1,CASSLYTSTNEKLFF,TGCGCCAGCAGCCTTTACACCTCAACTAATGAAAAACTGTTTTTT
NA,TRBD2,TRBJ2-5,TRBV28,CASSSPAAGGPSGVRETQYF,TGTGCCAGCAGTTCCCCCGCGGCGGGAGGGCCTTCCGGGGTCCGAGAGACCCAGTACTTC
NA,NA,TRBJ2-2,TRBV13,CASSFFLKGDGELFF,TGTGCCAGCAGCTTTTTCCTTAAAGGGGATGGGGAGCTGTTTTTT
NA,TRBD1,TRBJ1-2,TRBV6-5,CASSPTQGAGYGYTF,TGTGCCAGCAGTCCCACACAGGGGGCTGGCTATGGCTACACCTTC
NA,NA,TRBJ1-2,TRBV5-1,CASSKQQGDYGYTF,TGCGCCAGCAGTAAACAACAGGGCGACTATGGCTACACCTTC
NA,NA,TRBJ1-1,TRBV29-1,CSVGLQGNMNTEAFF,TGCAGCGTTGGATTACAGGGAAACATGAACACTGAAGCTTTCTTT
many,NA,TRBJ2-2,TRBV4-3,CASSATGKSAGELFF,TGCGCCAGCAGCGCCACAGGGAAGTCCGCCGGGGAGCTGTTTTTT
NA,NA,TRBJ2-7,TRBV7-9,CSSIGESYEQYF,TGTTCCAGCATCGGGGAGTCCTACGAGCAGTACTTC
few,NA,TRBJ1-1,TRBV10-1,CASRVTHRLKETEAFF,TGCGCCAGCAGGGTTACTCACAGACTAAAGGAGACTGAAGCTTTCTTT
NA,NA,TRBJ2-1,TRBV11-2,CASSLGGDEQFF,TGTGCCAGCAGCTTAGGTGGAGATGAGCAGTTCTTC
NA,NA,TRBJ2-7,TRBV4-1,CASSQAPGVTYEQYF,TGCGCCAGCAGCCAAGCCCCCGGGGTCACTTACGAGCAGTACTTC
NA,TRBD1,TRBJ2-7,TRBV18,CASSPPSGTGPQNEYEQYF,TGTGCCAGCTCACCACCGTCAGGGACAGGCCCCCAAAACGAGTACGAGCAGTACTTC
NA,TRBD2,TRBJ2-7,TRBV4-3,CASSQFSAGGPYEQYF,TGCGCCAGCAGCCAATTTTCAGCGGGGGGGCCCTACGAGCAGTACTTC
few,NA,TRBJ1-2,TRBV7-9,CASSLFDRIKGYTF,TGTGCCAGCAGCTTATTCGACAGGATAAAGGGCTACACCTTC
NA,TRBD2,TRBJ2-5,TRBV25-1,CASSGGTTQETQYF,TGTGCCAGCAGTGGGGGGACTACACAAGAGACCCAGTACTTC
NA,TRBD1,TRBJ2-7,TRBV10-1,CASRARDRGYEQYF,TGCGCCAGCAGGGCTAGGGACAGGGGTTACGAGCAGTACTTC
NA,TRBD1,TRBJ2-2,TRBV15,CATSRDRGRTGELFF,TGTGCCACCAGCAGGGACAGGGGAAGGACCGGGGAGCTGTTTTTT
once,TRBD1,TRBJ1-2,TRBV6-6,CASSLGRGQGYGYTF,TGTGCCAGCAGTTTAGGGCGGGGACAGGGGTATGGCTACACCTTC
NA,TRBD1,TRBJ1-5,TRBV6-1,CASSVRDRGNQPQHF,TGTGCCAGCAGTGTCCGGGACAGAGGCAATCAGCCCCAGCATTTT
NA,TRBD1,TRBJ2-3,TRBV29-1,CSVSGTGRSDTQYF,TGCAGCGTTTCCGGGACAGGGAGATCAGATACGCAGTATTTT
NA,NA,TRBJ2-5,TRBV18,CASSPFTGREETQYF,TGTGCCAGCTCACCTTTCACAGGGCGCGAAGAGACCCAGTACTTC
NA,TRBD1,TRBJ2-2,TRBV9,CASSTTGQGNTGELFF,TGTGCCAGCAGCACCACCGGACAGGGGAACACCGGGGAGCTGTTTTTT
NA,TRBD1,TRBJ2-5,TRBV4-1,CASSQMTGGFGETQYF,TGCGCCAGCAGCCAAATGACAGGGGGCTTTGGGGAGACCCAGTACTTC
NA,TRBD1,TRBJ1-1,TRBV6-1,CASSEGTGGETEAFF,TGTGCCAGCAGTGAAGGGACAGGGGGCGAAACTGAAGCTTTCTTT